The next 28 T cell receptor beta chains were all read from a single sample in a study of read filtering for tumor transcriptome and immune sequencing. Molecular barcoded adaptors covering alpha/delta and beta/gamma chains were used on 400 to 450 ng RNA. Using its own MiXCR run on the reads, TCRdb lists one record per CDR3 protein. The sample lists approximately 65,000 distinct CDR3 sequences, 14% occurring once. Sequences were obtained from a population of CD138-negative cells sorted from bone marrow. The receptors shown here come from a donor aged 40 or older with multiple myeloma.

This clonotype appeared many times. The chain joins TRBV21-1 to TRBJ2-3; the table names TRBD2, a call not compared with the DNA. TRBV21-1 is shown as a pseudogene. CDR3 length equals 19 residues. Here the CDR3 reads CASSNIRAIAGLSTDTQYF. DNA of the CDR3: TGTGCCAGCAGCAACATTCGAGCCATAGCGGGACTCTCCACAGATACGCAGTATTTT.

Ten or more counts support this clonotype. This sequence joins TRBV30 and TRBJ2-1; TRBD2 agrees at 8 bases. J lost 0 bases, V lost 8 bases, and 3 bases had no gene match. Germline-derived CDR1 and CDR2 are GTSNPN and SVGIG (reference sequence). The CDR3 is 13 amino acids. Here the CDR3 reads CALSGNSYNEQFF. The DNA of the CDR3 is TGTGCCCTTAGCGGGAACTCCTACAATGAGCAGTTCTTC.

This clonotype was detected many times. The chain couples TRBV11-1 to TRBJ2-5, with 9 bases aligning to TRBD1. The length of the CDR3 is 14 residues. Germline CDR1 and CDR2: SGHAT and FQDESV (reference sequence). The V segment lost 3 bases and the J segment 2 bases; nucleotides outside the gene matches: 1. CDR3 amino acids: CASSLDRGQETQYF. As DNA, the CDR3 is TGTGCCAGCAGCTTGGACAGGGGACAAGAGACCCAGTACTTC.

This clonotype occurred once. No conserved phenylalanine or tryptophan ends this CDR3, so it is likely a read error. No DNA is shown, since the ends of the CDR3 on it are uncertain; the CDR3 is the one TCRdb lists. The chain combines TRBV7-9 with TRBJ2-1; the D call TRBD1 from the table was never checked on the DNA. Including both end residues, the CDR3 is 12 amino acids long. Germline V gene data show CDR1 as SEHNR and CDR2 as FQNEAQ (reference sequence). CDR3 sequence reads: CAGSSRGRDSFL.

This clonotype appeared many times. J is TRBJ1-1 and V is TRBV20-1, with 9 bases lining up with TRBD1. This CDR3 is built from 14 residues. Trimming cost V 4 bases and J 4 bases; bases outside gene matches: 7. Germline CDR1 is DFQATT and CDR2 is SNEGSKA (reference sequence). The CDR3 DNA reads TGCAGTGCTACGGGACAGGGTCTTCGCACTGAAGCTTTCTTT. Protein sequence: CSATGQGLRTEAFF.

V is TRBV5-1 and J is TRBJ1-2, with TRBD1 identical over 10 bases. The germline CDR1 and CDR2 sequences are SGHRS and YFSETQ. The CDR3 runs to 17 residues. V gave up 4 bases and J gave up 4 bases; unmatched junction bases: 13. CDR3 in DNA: TGCGCCAGCAGCACCGGGACAGGGGTGGACGTTACCTATGGCTACACCTTC. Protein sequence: CASSTGTGVDVTYGYTF.

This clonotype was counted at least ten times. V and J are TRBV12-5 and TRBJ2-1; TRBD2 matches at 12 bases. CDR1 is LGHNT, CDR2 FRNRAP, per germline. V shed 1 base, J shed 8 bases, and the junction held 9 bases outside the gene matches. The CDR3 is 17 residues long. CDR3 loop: CASGLGTTSGSSYEQFF. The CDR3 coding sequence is TGTGCTAGTGGTTTGGGTACGACTAGCGGGAGCTCCTATGAGCAGTTCTTC.

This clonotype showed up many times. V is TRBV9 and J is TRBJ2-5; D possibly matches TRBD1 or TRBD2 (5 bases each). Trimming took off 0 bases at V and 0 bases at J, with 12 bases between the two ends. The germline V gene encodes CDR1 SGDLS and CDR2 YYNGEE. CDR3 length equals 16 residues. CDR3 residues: CASSVEGREYQETQYF. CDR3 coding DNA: TGTGCCAGCAGCGTAGAAGGCAGGGAGTACCAAGAGACCCAGTACTTC.

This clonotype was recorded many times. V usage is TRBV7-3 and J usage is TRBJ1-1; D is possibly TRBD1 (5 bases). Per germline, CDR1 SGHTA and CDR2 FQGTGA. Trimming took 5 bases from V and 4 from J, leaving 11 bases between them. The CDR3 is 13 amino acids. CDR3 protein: CASSERGTTEAFF. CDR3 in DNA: TGTGCCAGCAGCGAGCGGGGGACCACTGAAGCTTTCTTT.

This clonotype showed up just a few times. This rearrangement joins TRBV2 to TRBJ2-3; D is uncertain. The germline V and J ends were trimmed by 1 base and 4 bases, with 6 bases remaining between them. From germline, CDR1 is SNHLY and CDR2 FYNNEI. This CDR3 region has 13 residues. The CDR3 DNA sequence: TGTGCCAGCAGTGAAGTCGCGGCAGATACGCAGTATTTT. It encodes CASSEVAADTQYF. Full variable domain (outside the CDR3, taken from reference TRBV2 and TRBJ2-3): EPEVTQTPSHQVTQMGQEVILRCVPISNHLYFYWYRQILGQKVEFLVSFYNNEISEKSEIFDDQFSVERPDGSNFTLKIRSTKLEDSAMYFCASSEVAADTQYFGPGTRLTVL.

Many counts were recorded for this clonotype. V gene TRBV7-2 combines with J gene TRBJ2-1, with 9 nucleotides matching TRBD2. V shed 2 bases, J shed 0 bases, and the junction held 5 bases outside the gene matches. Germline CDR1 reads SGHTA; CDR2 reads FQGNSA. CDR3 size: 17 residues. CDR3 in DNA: TGTGCCAGCAGCTTATTCCTAGCGGGAAGCTCCTACAATGAGCAGTTCTTC. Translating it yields CASSLFLAGSSYNEQFF.

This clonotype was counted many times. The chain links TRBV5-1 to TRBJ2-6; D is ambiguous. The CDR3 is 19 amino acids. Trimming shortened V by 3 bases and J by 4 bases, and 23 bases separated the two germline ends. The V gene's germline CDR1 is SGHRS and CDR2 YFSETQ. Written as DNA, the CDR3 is TGCGCCAGCAGCTCATTAGCCGGAGAAGGTATCGGGGGGGCCAACGTCCTGACTTTC. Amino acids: CASSSLAGEGIGGANVLTF.

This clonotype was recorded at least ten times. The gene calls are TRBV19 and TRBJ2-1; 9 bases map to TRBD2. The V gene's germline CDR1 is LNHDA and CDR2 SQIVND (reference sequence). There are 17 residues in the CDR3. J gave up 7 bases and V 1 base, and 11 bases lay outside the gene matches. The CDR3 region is CASSIGGGGLAPNEQFF. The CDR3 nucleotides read TGTGCCAGTAGTATAGGGGGTGGAGGACTAGCGCCGAATGAGCAGTTCTTC.

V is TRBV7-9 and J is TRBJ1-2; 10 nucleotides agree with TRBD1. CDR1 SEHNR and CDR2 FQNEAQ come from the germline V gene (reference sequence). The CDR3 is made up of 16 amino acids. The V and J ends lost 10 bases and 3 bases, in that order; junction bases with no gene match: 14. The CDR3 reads CATHPIRDRGDYGYTF. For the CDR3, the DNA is TGTGCCACCCACCCTATCCGGGACAGGGGAGACTATGGCTACACCTTC. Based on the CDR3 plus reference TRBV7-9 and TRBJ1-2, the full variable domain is DTGVSQNPRHKITKRGQNVTFRCDPISEHNRLYWYRQTLGQGPEFLTYFQNEAQLEKSRLLSDRFSAERPKGSFSTLEIQRTEQGDSAMYLCATHPIRDRGDYGYTFGSGTRLTVV.

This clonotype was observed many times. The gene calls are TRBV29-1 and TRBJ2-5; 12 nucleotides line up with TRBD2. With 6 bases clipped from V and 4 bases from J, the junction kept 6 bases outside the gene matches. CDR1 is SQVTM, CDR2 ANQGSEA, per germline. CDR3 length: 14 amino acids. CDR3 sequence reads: CSVDLAGGGETQYF. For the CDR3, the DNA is TGCAGCGTCGACCTAGCGGGAGGGGGAGAGACCCAGTACTTC.

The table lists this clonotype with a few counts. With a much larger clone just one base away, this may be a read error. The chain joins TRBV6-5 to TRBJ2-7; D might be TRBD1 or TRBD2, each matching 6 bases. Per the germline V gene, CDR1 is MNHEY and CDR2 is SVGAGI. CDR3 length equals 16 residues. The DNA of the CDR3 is TGTGCCAGCAGTCCCCGTTGGGGGGCTAGCTCCTACGAGCAGGACTTC. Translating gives CASSPRWGASSYEQDF.

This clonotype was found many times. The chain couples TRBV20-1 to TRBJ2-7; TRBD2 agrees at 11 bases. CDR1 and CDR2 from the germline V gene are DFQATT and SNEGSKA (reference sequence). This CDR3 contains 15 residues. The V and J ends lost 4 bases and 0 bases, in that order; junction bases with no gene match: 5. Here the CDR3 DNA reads TGCAGTGCTATGGCAACTAGCGGGAGCTCCTACGAGCAGTACTTC. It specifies CSAMATSGSSYEQYF.

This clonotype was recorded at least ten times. Here the CDR3 DNA reads TGTGCCAGCAGCGACCGGTCGGGAGGACCCCACGTCTACGAGCAGTACTTC. This gives the protein CASSDRSGGPHVYEQYF. The rearrangement joins TRBV9 to TRBJ2-7; TRBD2 matches 7 bases. In germline, CDR1 is SGDLS, CDR2 YYNGEE. CDR3 length equals 17 residues. J lost 3 bases, V lost 3 bases, and 15 bases had no gene match.

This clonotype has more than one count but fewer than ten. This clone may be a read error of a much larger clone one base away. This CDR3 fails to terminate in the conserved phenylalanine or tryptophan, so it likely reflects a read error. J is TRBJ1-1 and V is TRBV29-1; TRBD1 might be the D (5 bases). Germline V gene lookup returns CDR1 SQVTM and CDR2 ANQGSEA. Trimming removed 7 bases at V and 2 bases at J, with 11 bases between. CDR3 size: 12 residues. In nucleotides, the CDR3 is TGCAGCGCTCTCAGGGAAAACACTGAAGCTTTCCTT. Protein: CSALRENTEAFL.

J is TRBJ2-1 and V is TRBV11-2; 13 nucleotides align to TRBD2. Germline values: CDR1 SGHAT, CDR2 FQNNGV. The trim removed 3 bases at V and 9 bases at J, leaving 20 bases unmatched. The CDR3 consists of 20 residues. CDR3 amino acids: CASSFSSIGTSGIPSGEQFF. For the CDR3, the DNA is TGTGCCAGCAGCTTCAGTAGCATCGGGACTAGCGGGATTCCCAGCGGTGAGCAGTTCTTC.

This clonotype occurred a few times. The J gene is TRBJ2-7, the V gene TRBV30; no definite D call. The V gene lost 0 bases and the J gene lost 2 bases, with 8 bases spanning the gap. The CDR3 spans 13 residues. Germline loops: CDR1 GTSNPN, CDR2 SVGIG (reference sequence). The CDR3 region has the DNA TGTGCCTGGAGTGTTGGCGCGGCCTACGAGCAGTACTTC. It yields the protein CAWSVGAAYEQYF.

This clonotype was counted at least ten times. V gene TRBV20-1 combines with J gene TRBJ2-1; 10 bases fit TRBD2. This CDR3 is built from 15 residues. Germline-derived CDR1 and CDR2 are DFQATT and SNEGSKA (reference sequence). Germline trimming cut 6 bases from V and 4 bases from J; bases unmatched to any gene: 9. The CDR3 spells CSATLTSGLYNEQFF. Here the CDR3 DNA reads TGCAGTGCGACCTTGACTAGCGGGCTTTACAATGAGCAGTTCTTC.

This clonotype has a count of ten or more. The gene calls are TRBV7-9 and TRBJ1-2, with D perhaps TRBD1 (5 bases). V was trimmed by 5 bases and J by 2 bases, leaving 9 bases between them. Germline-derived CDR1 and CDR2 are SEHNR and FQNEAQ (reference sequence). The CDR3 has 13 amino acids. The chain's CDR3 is CASSADTNYGYTF. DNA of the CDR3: TGTGCCAGCAGCGCGGACACCAACTATGGCTACACCTTC.

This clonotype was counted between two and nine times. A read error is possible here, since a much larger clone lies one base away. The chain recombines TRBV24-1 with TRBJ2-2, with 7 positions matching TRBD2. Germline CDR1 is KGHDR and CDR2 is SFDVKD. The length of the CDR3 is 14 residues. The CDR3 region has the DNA TGTGCCACCGGTGATTTGGGAGGGACCGGGGAGCTGTTTTTT. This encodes CATGDLGGTGELFF.

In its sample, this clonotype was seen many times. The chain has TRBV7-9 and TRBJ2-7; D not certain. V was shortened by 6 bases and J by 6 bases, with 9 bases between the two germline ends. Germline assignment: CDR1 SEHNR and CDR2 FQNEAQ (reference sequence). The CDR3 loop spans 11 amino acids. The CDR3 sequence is CASSYRLEQYF. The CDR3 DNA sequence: TGTGCCAGCAGTTATCGTCTCGAGCAGTACTTC.

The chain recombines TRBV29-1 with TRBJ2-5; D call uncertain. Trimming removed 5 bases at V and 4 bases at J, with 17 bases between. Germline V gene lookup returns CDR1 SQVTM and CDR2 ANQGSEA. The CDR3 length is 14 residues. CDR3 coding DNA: TGCAGCGTTTCGCCAACAACCTCGGGAGAGACCCAGTACTTC. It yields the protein CSVSPTTSGETQYF.

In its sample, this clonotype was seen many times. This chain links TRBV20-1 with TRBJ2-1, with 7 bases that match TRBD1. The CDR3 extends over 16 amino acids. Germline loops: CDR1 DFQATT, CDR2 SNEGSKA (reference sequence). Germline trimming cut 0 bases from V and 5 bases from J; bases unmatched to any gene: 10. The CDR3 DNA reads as TGCAGTGCTAGAGATGTCCTCAGGGGGACAGACAATGAGCAGTTCTTC. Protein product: CSARDVLRGTDNEQFF.

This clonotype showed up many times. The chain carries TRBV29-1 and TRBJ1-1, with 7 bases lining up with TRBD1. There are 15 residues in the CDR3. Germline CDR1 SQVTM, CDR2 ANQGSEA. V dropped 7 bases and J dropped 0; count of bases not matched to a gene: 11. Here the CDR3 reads CSGRDDRDLNTEAFF. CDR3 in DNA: TGCAGCGGCAGGGACGACAGGGATTTGAACACTGAAGCTTTCTTT.